The 14 T cell receptor beta chains listed next were all sequenced from one sample in a study of cytomegalovirus exposure and HLA in healthy donors (dated by TCRdb to about 2017). Library preparation was by the immunoSEQ multiplex PCR assay. For the multiplex PCR, a mixture combining 60 forward primers for TCR Vbeta segments and 13 reverse primers for TCR Jbeta segments was used. In TCRdb, the immuneACCESS table is reduced to in-frame sequences with V and J assigned. These tables do not hold every clone; where another copy was compared, an unresolved V gene accounts for under half, and the others remain unexplained. The sample has fewer than 70,000 clones on record. The ten most abundant clones make up about 3.5% of the sample. Sequencing was done on a sample of PBMCs. These receptors all come from a woman between 18 and 30 years old in good health and CMV-seronegative.

The rearrangement joins TRBV7-2 to TRBJ2-1, with unresolved D. CDR1 is SGHTA and CDR2 is FQGNSA in the germline V gene. The CDR3 has 13 amino acids. Trimming took off 1 base at V and 7 bases at J, with 8 bases between the two ends. CDR3 coding DNA: TGTGCCAGCAGCTTAGGTTGGGCGAATGAGCAGTTCTTC. Amino acids: CASSLGWANEQFF.

V and J are TRBV18 and TRBJ1-1; D is uncertain. The germline CDR1 and CDR2 sequences are KGHSH and LQKENI. The V end was cut by 3 bases, the J end by 2 bases, with 10 bases between. The CDR3 consists of 14 residues. CDR3 in DNA: TGTGCCAGCTCACCCCAGGCTGGAAACACTGAAGCTTTCTTT. Encoded protein: CASSPQAGNTEAFF. Supplemented by reference TRBV18 and TRBJ1-1, the full variable domain reads NAGVMQNPRHLVRRRGQEARLRCSPMKGHSHVYWYRQLPEEGLKFMVYLQKENIIDESGMPKERFSAEFPKEGPSILRIQQVVRGDSAAYFCASSPQAGNTEAFFGQGTRLTVV.

This rearrangement joins TRBV7-6 to TRBJ2-7; weak D call: TRBD2 (5 bases). The germline V and J ends were trimmed by 2 bases and 3 bases, with 8 bases remaining between them. CDR1 and CDR2 (germline): SGHVS, FNYEAQ. This CDR3 comprises 13 residues. CDR3 coding DNA: TGTGCCAGCAGCTTAAGACGGGACTACGAGCAGTACTTC. It encodes CASSLRRDYEQYF.

The chain has TRBV15 and TRBJ1-4, with 9 positions matching TRBD1. Per germline, CDR1 LNHNV and CDR2 YYDKDF (reference sequence). The CDR3 runs 15 residues. With 6 bases clipped from V and 6 bases from J, the junction kept 8 bases outside the gene matches. The CDR3 region is CATSGGGQGYEKLFF. The CDR3 nucleotides read TGTGCCACCAGTGGGGGGGGACAGGGTTATGAAAAACTGTTTTTT.

The gene calls are TRBV28 and TRBJ2-1, with D possibly matching TRBD2 (7 bases). The CDR3 has 13 amino acids. V gave up 8 bases and J gave up 4 bases, with 12 bases separating them. Germline CDR1 MDHEN, CDR2 SYDVKM. CDR3 nucleotide sequence: TGTGCCAGCGGGGGGGCCCAATACAATGAGCAGTTCTTC. Encoded protein: CASGGAQYNEQFF.

The chain is built from TRBV11-3 and TRBJ2-7, with D unresolved. This CDR3 region has 13 residues. V dropped 3 bases and J dropped 6 bases, with 12 bases sitting between them. CDR1 and CDR2 (germline): SGHNT, YENEEA. For the CDR3, the DNA is TGTGCCAGCAGCTTTCGGGTTCTGGGCGAGCAGTACTTC. Protein product: CASSFRVLGEQYF.

J is TRBJ2-1 and V is TRBV18; TRBD1 matches 9 bases. The CDR3 runs to 14 residues. Germline V gene lookup returns CDR1 KGHSH and CDR2 LQKENI. The junction had 4 bases not matched to a gene; V was cut back by 3 bases and J by 7 bases. The CDR3 here is CASSPGQGVNEQFF. The DNA for the CDR3 is TGTGCCAGCTCACCGGGACAGGGAGTAAATGAGCAGTTCTTC.

The CDR3 here is CASSVTSGAGDEQFF. DNA for the CDR3: TGCGCCAGCAGTGTGACTAGCGGGGCCGGGGATGAGCAGTTCTTC. This chain uses TRBV10-2 with TRBJ2-1, with 11 nucleotides matching TRBD2. Unmatched junction bases numbered 7, after V lost 4 bases and J lost 8 bases. The CDR3 covers 15 residues. Germline values: CDR1 WSHSY, CDR2 SAAADI.

The genes are TRBV9 and TRBJ1-1, with D uncertain. Germline CDR1 reads SGDLS; CDR2 reads YYNGEE. The CDR3 covers 13 residues. Trimming cost V 3 bases and J 0 bases, with 6 bases left between them. In nucleotides, the CDR3 is TGTGCCAGCAGCGGCGACTTGAACACTGAAGCTTTCTTT. It is translated as CASSGDLNTEAFF.

The chain combines TRBV5-5 with TRBJ2-7, with TRBD2 matching over 12 bases. Germline V gene data show CDR1 as SGHKS and CDR2 as YYEKEE (reference sequence). The junction had 0 bases not matched to a gene; V was cut back by 0 bases and J by 5 bases. This CDR3 spans 14 amino acids. The CDR3 spells CASSLGLAGDEQYF. In DNA form, the CDR3 reads TGTGCCAGCAGCTTGGGACTAGCGGGAGACGAGCAGTACTTC.

This chain joins TRBV2 and TRBJ1-4, with D unclear. V lost 7 bases to trimming and J lost 5 bases, with 11 bases between them. Germline V gene lookup returns CDR1 SNHLY and CDR2 FYNNEI. CDR3 size: 13 residues. Written as DNA, the CDR3 is TGTGCCAGCAATGGGAGGGAAAATGAAAAACTGTTTTTT. It codes for CASNGRENEKLFF.

The rearrangement uses TRBV28 and TRBJ2-7; 7 nucleotides agree with TRBD1. The CDR3 runs 12 residues. The germline gives CDR1 MDHEN, CDR2 SYDVKM. Trimming cost V 4 bases and J 5 bases; bases outside gene matches: 2. The CDR3 loop is CASSSTGHEQYF. CDR3 nucleotides: TGTGCCAGCAGTTCGACAGGGCACGAGCAGTACTTC.

The chain couples TRBV27 to TRBJ2-7; 10 bases line up with TRBD2. Germline V lookup: CDR1 MNHEY, CDR2 SMNVEV (reference sequence). V shed 8 bases and J 1 base; nucleotides not matched to a gene: 5. This CDR3 is built from 14 residues. CDR3 coding DNA: TGTGCCAGCTCACTAGCGGGGACTTCCTACGAGCAGTACTTC. It specifies CASSLAGTSYEQYF.

The chain has TRBV28 and TRBJ1-2; D might be TRBD1 (6 bases). This CDR3 has 15 residues. The germline V gene has CDR1 MDHEN and CDR2 SYDVKM. Trimming took off 3 bases at V and 2 bases at J, with 13 bases between the two ends. CDR3 residues: CASSLFRGANYGYTF. For the CDR3, the DNA is TGTGCCAGCAGTTTGTTTCGGGGGGCCAACTATGGCTACACCTTC.